The 9 T cell receptor beta chains in this list originate from one sample, sequenced in a study of blood T cell repertoires in COVID-19. The data were produced by immunoSEQ multiplex PCR, yet TCRdb's version contains in-frame clones alone and is incomplete. The data contain under 250,000 clones, about 87% of them singletons. The sample comprised peripheral blood. The receptors were sampled from a woman in her 30s with COVID-19, enrolled during active disease.

This rearrangement joins TRBV10-3 to TRBJ2-7; TRBD2 might be the D (6 bases). Deletions cut 2 bases from V and 3 bases from J, with 14 bases between. Germline V gene sequence: CDR1 ENHRY, CDR2 SYGVKD. The CDR3 loop spans 15 amino acids. CDR3 residues: CAISERQRAGYEQYF. The CDR3 DNA is TGTGCCATCAGTGAGAGGCAGCGAGCGGGCTACGAGCAGTACTTC.

There are a few counts of this clone. This rearrangement joins TRBV2 to TRBJ2-2; D is perhaps TRBD2 (6 bases). Trimming cost V 6 bases and J 6 bases, with 17 bases left between them. This CDR3 comprises 15 residues. Germline assignment: CDR1 SNHLY and CDR2 FYNNEI. The CDR3 region is CASSRTTATAGELFF. CDR3 coding DNA: TGTGCCAGCAGCAGGACTACTGCGACGGCCGGGGAGCTGTTTTTT. The variable domain in full, with the rest retrieved from reference TRBV2 and TRBJ2-2, is EPEVTQTPSHQVTQMGQEVILRCVPISNHLYFYWYRQILGQKVEFLVSFYNNEISEKSEIFDDQFSVERPDGSNFTLKIRSTKLEDSAMYFCASSRTTATAGELFFGEGSRLTVL.

This chain links TRBV4-1 with TRBJ1-4; a possible D gene is TRBD1 (6 bases). Germline-derived CDR1 and CDR2 are MGHRA and YSYEKL. The CDR3 length is 14 residues. Trimming took 4 bases from V and 3 from J, leaving 9 bases between them. Written as DNA, the CDR3 is TGCGCCAGCAGCCGGCAGGGGTCTAATGAAAAACTGTTTTTT. This gives the protein CASSRQGSNEKLFF.

CDR3 coding DNA: TGCGCCAGCAGCCTCAGGACTAGCGGGAGTATCCAAGAGACCCAGTACTTC. It encodes CASSLRTSGSIQETQYF. This chain connects TRBV5-1 to TRBJ2-5; TRBD2 matches 13 bases. The germline V gene encodes CDR1 SGHRS and CDR2 YFSETQ. The CDR3 has 17 residues. The V gene end was trimmed by 4 bases and the J gene end by 1 base; junction bases not matched to a gene: 7. Variable domain in full (rest from reference TRBV5-1 and TRBJ2-5): KAGVTQTPRYLIKTRGQQVTLSCSPISGHRSVSWYQQTPGQGLQFLFEYFSETQRNKGNFPGRFSGRQFSNSRSEMNVSTLELGDSALYLCASSLRTSGSIQETQYFGPGTRLLVL.

With regard to this clone: At one of its ends the junction is not consistent with the germline gene, which may arise from a read error. The chain has TRBV15 and TRBJ2-3, with TRBD2 matching 12 bases. In germline, CDR1 is LNHNV, CDR2 YYDKDF (reference sequence). This CDR3 spans 18 amino acids. Written as DNA, the CDR3 is TGTGCCACCCGCAGACTAGCGGGAGTCTCATTACGCACAGATACGCAGTATTTT. Translation gives CATRRLAGVSLRTDTQYF.

The chain links TRBV9 to TRBJ1-2; TRBD1 aligns across 9 bases. The J segment lost 4 bases and the V segment lost 1 base, leaving 17 bases of the junction unmatched. The germline gives CDR1 SGDLS, CDR2 YYNGEE. This CDR3 has 19 amino acids. The CDR3 sequence: CASSVLSLLRTGEGYGYTF. The CDR3 DNA reads as TGTGCCAGCAGCGTACTGTCGCTACTTCGGACAGGGGAGGGCTATGGCTACACCTTC.

In regard to this clone: Other DNA sequences of this sample code for an identical CDR3. This sequence joins TRBV24-1 and TRBJ1-1; 8 bases line up with TRBD1. Per germline, CDR1 KGHDR and CDR2 SFDVKD. The CDR3 is 15 residues long. The junction had 4 bases not matched to a gene; V was cut back by 4 bases and J by 1 base. CDR3 protein: CATSDPGTGNTEAFF. The CDR3, as DNA: TGTGCCACCAGTGACCCCGGGACAGGGAACACTGAAGCTTTCTTT.

V is TRBV7-9 and J is TRBJ2-1, with 7 bases that match TRBD1. Per germline, CDR1 SEHNR and CDR2 FQNEAQ (reference sequence). V shed 5 bases and J 6 bases; nucleotides not matched to a gene: 7. This CDR3 spans 14 amino acids. The CDR3 here is CASSHTRDSNEQFF. Written as DNA, the CDR3 is TGTGCCAGCAGCCATACACGGGACAGCAATGAGCAGTTCTTC. Full variable domain (missing parts from reference TRBV7-9 and TRBJ2-1): DTGVSQNPRHKITKRGQNVTFRCDPISEHNRLYWYRQTLGQGPEFLTYFQNEAQLEKSRLLSDRFSAERPKGSFSTLEIQRTEQGDSAMYLCASSHTRDSNEQFFGPGTRLTVL.

The chain joins TRBV27 to TRBJ2-3; TRBD2 matches at 13 bases. Trimming at V came to 4 bases and at J to 7 bases, leaving 8 bases not matched to a gene. CDR3 length: 16 residues. Per germline, CDR1 MNHEY and CDR2 SMNVEV (reference sequence). CDR3 sequence: CASSSGLAGEPHTQYF. Here the CDR3 DNA reads TGTGCCAGCAGTTCCGGACTAGCGGGAGAACCCCATACGCAGTATTTT.